This T cell receptor (beta chain) comes out of a study of shared clonotypes between healthy human individuals. General study points: Investigators expected sequencing depth to affect clonotype sharing among donors.

Repertoires were generated with immunoSEQ multiplex PCR, while TCRdb's copy carries only in-frame clones and drops some. The sample carries some 2.1 million clones, over 85% recorded once. Naive CD8 cells lacked CD45RO, underwent positive selection for CCR7 and left out terminally differentiated effector memory CD45RA+ cells. Remarks on this clone: Its matching antigen is unknown.

Sequencing input: naive CD8+ T cells from PBMCs. The TCR was taken from a man younger than 35 in good health. Some clones in this sample may be carry-over from other donors' samples.

CDR3 protein: CASSLGWESRPEQFF. For the CDR3, the DNA is TGCGCCAGCAGCTTGGGGTGGGAGAGCCGCCCTGAGCAGTTCTTC. The chain couples TRBV5-1 to TRBJ2-1; TRBD2 might be the D (5 bases). The germline V gene has CDR1 SGHRS and CDR2 YFSETQ. The germline V and J ends were trimmed by 0 bases and 9 bases, with 16 bases remaining between them. The CDR3 length is 15 residues.